This TCR beta chain was observed in a study of blood T cell repertoires in COVID-19. TCRdb's copy holds only in-frame clones and misses some; the assay was immunoSEQ multiplex PCR. The sample holds about 150,000 clones, 84% seen once. The germline gives CDR1 LGHDT, CDR2 YNNKEL (reference sequence). The CDR3 extends over 15 amino acids. The V gene lost 6 bases and the J gene lost 4 bases, with 13 bases spanning the gap. Sequencing was done on a sample of peripheral blood. This TCR came from a man aged 30-40 years with COVID-19, enrolled during active disease. The chain joins TRBV3-1 (or the pseudogene TRBV3-2) to TRBJ1-6; tentatively, D is TRBD1 (5 bases). CDR3: CASRLRGTYNSPLHF. The CDR3 nucleotides are TGTGCCAGCAGGTTAAGGGGAACTTATAATTCACCCCTCCACTTT.